The rows below give T cell receptor beta chains drawn from one sample of a study of Ad26.COV2.S vaccination and SARS-CoV-2 variants. TCRdb keeps only in-frame clones here, not all; method: immunoSEQ multiplex PCR. This sample has 200,000 to 300,000 clones, with approximately 88% found just once. The material sequenced was peripheral blood, taken in a trial of Ad26.COV2.S vaccine versus placebo. The source of these receptors is a person aged 18-65 years who received the Ad26.COV2.S COVID-19 vaccine or a placebo. CDR3s include the opening cysteine and the closing phenylalanine or tryptophan. A D gene is named only where the DNA matches it firmly. Clone sizes are given selectively: once, few, many, or a class where the clone is expanded.

TRBV7-2,16,few,NA,TRBJ2-3,CASSSGRGFYTDTQYF,TGTGCCAGCAGCTCGGGCCGTGGTTTTTACACAGATACGCAGTATTTT
TRBV27,14,NA,TRBD2,TRBJ2-5,CASSPSGTLGTQYF,TGTGCCAGCAGTCCTAGCGGGACTCTCGGGACCCAGTACTTC
TRBV20-1,11,NA,NA,TRBJ2-3,CSAIGADTQYF,TGCAGTGCTATAGGTGCAGATACGCAGTATTTT
TRBV6-5,14,NA,NA,TRBJ2-2,CASSYSGDTGELFF,TGTGCCAGCAGTTACTCGGGGGACACCGGGGAGCTGTTTTTT
TRBV7-9,14,NA,TRBD1,TRBJ2-7,CASSFTGGTGEQYF,TGTGCCAGCAGTTTTACAGGGGGCACGGGCGAGCAGTACTTC
TRBV9,15,NA,NA,TRBJ1-6,CASSVMDSDNSPLHF,TGTGCCAGCAGCGTAATGGACAGTGATAATTCACCCCTCCACTTT
TRBV30,12,NA,NA,TRBJ1-2,CAWSVQGYGYTF,TGTGCCTGGAGTGTACAGGGCTATGGCTACACCTTC
TRBV14,14,NA,NA,TRBJ2-6,CASSPAGGANVLTF,TGTGCCAGCAGCCCTGCGGGAGGGGCCAACGTCCTGACTTTC
TRBV5-4,17,NA,NA,TRBJ1-2,CASSAQVDDALNYGYTF,TGTGCCAGCAGCGCACAGGTTGACGACGCCCTTAACTATGGCTACACCTTC
TRBV15,11,NA,NA,TRBJ2-2,CATRTAGELFF,TGTGCCACCAGGACAGCCGGGGAGCTGTTTTTT
TRBV11-2,15,NA,NA,TRBJ1-4,CASSLVQLQGAKLFF,TGTGCCAGCAGCTTAGTCCAACTACAGGGTGCGAAACTGTTTTTT
TRBV5-4,15,NA,NA,TRBJ1-1,CASSPLELRNTEAFF,TGTGCCAGCAGCCCCCTGGAGCTCCGTAACACTGAAGCTTTCTTT
TRBV4-2,19,once,NA,TRBJ2-5,CASSQDGRRVVRQIETQYF,TGTGCCAGCAGCCAAGACGGGCGCAGGGTAGTTAGACAGATAGAGACCCAGTACTTC
TRBV21-1,16,NA,NA,TRBJ1-5,CASSKVGGVGNQPQHF,TGTGCCAGCAGCAAAGTGGGTGGGGTGGGCAATCAGCCCCAGCATTTT
TRBV3-1/TRBV3-2,15,NA,NA,TRBJ2-3,CASSQGGFTTDTQYF,TGTGCCAGCAGCCAAGGGGGGTTTACCACAGATACGCAGTATTTT
TRBV6-5,13,NA,NA,TRBJ2-5,CASTGMGRETQYF,TGTGCCAGCACCGGTATGGGGCGAGAGACCCAGTACTTC
TRBV6-4,15,NA,TRBD1,TRBJ1-2,CASSDSGTDPYGYTF,TGTGCCAGCAGTGACTCCGGGACAGACCCCTATGGCTACACCTTC
TRBV15,17,NA,TRBD2,TRBJ2-1,CATSRGPLAGDVNEQFF,TGTGCCACCAGCAGAGGCCCCCTAGCGGGAGATGTCAATGAGCAGTTCTTC
TRBV7-2,13,NA,NA,TRBJ2-3,CASRDSNTDTQYF,TGTGCCAGCAGGGACTCTAACACAGATACGCAGTATTTT
TRBV4-1,15,NA,NA,TRBJ1-1,CASSQDSGQYTEAFF,TGCGCCAGCAGCCAAGATTCCGGGCAATACACTGAAGCTTTCTTT
TRBV7-3,16,NA,TRBD2,TRBJ2-5,CASSLMGSGTQETQYF,TGTGCCAGCAGCTTAATGGGTAGCGGGACTCAAGAGACCCAGTACTTC
TRBV9,15,NA,NA,TRBJ1-6,CASSPSGGYSSPLHF,TGTGCCAGCAGCCCTAGTGGGGGGTATAGCTCACCCCTCCACTTT
TRBV11-3,18,NA,TRBD2,TRBJ2-1,CASSSRLAGGQGGQEQFF,TGTGCCAGCAGCTCCCGACTAGCGGGAGGGCAAGGGGGCCAGGAGCAGTTCTTC
TRBV6-4,14,NA,NA,TRBJ1-2,CASSPGEANYGYTF,TGTGCCAGCAGCCCCGGCGAAGCTAACTATGGCTACACCTTC
TRBV27,13,NA,NA,TRBJ2-5,CASSLSGEETQYF,TGTGCCAGCAGTTTATCTGGGGAAGAGACCCAGTACTTC
TRBV7-2,13,NA,NA,TRBJ2-2,CASSLVSTGELFF,TGTGCCAGCAGCTTAGTTTCCACCGGGGAGCTGTTTTTT
TRBV11-2,15,NA,NA,TRBJ2-3,CASSLWGRSTDTQYF,TGTGCCAGCAGCTTATGGGGACGATCTACAGATACGCAGTATTTT
TRBV19,15,NA,NA,TRBJ1-1,CASSIGRLINTEAFF,TGTGCCAGTAGTATAGGTCGCCTGATCAACACTGAAGCTTTCTTT
TRBV9,12,NA,NA,TRBJ1-1,CASSAGQSEAFF,TGTGCCAGCAGCGCCGGACAGTCTGAAGCTTTCTTT
TRBV3-1/TRBV3-2,11,few,NA,TRBJ2-7,CASSYSYEQYF,TGTGCCAGCAGCTACTCCTACGAGCAGTACTTC
TRBV6-5,13,NA,NA,TRBJ1-2,CASTGFSNYGYTF,TGTGCCAGCACAGGGTTTTCTAACTATGGCTACACCTTC
TRBV18,16,NA,TRBD2,TRBJ2-5,CASSPQVAGDLETQYF,TGTGCCAGCTCACCACAGGTAGCGGGAGACTTGGAGACCCAGTACTTC
TRBV6-6,18,once,NA,TRBJ2-3,CASSRLTTSTISTDTQYF,TGTGCCAGCAGTCGCCTTACTACTAGCACCATAAGCACAGATACGCAGTATTTT
TRBV6-5,15,NA,NA,TRBJ2-5,CASRQRRDKQETQYF,TGTGCCAGCAGACAACGCCGGGACAAACAAGAGACCCAGTACTTC
TRBV7-9,14,NA,NA,TRBJ2-5,CASSPPTGTETQYF,TGTGCCAGCAGCCCTCCGACAGGTACAGAGACCCAGTACTTC
TRBV7-9,12,NA,NA,TRBJ2-2,CASSYPSGELFF,TGTGCCAGCAGTTACCCGAGCGGGGAGCTGTTTTTT
TRBV27,14,NA,NA,TRBJ2-1,CASSLAAGGNEQFF,TGTGCCAGCAGTCTAGCGGCAGGGGGGAATGAGCAGTTCTTC
TRBV5-1,14,NA,TRBD2,TRBJ2-2,CASTTSGTVGELFF,TGCGCCAGCACTACTAGCGGGACCGTCGGGGAGCTGTTTTTT
TRBV5-6,14,NA,NA,TRBJ2-7,CASSAQGVGGEQYF,TGTGCCAGCAGCGCACAGGGTGTGGGGGGAGAGCAGTACTTC
TRBV3-1/TRBV3-2,14,NA,TRBD1,TRBJ1-2,CASSLIQGAGGYTF,TGTGCCAGCAGCTTAATACAGGGGGCTGGGGGCTACACCTTC
TRBV11-2,15,NA,NA,TRBJ2-2,CASSLSQTNTGELFF,TGTGCCAGCAGCCTTTCTCAGACGAACACCGGGGAGCTGTTTTTT